These 9 T cell receptor beta chains share one sample of origin, sequenced in a study of blood T cell repertoires in COVID-19 (dated by TCRdb to between 2020 and 2021). The protocol used for the library was the immunoSEQ multiplex PCR assay. The immuneACCESS repertoire file appears here via TCRdb, limited to in-frame rearrangements. These files lack a portion of the clones; in checked studies, under half of the deficit traces to unresolved V genes, and the cause of the others is not known. This sample holds over 150,000 clones; 81% were observed only once. 12% of the sample comes from the top ten. The sample taken for sequencing was peripheral blood. The receptors here all came from a woman aged 80 or over with COVID-19, enrolled during active disease.

The chain couples TRBV2 to TRBJ2-7; D gene uncertain. The CDR3 contains 13 residues. Germline CDR1 reads SNHLY; CDR2 reads FYNNEI. Deletions cut 5 bases from V and 2 bases from J, with 10 bases between. The CDR3 reads CASSSGLTYEQYF. CDR3 in DNA: TGTGCCAGCAGTTCGGGTCTTACCTACGAGCAGTACTTC.

This chain joins TRBV3-1 (or the pseudogene TRBV3-2) and TRBJ2-7, with 7 bases that match TRBD2. CDR3 length: 14 residues. V lost 5 bases, J lost 1 base, and 5 bases stayed unmatched. The germline CDR1 and CDR2 sequences are LGHDT and YNNKEL (reference sequence). CDR3 sequence reads: CASSSGLGSYEQYF. DNA for the CDR3: TGTGCCAGCAGCTCAGGACTAGGGTCCTACGAGCAGTACTTC.

This clone was found once. The V gene is TRBV12-3 or TRBV12-4, the J gene TRBJ2-7; TRBD1 might be the D (6 bases). CDR3 length equals 13 residues. Trimming shortened V by 2 bases and J by 6 bases, and 11 bases separated the two germline ends. The CDR3: CASSLSTGSEQYF. The CDR3 nucleotides are TGTGCCAGCAGTTTAAGTACAGGGTCCGAGCAGTACTTC.

The chain is built from TRBV28 and TRBJ1-3; tentatively, D is TRBD1 (5 bases). Germline V gives CDR1 MDHEN, CDR2 SYDVKM. The ends were cut back, 6 bases at V and 0 bases at J, with 21 bases in the middle. CDR3 size: 18 residues. CDR3 amino acids: CASSYRDLRAFSGNTIYF. As DNA, the CDR3 is TGTGCCAGCAGCTACCGGGACTTAAGGGCCTTCTCTGGAAACACCATATATTTT.

The V gene is TRBV29-1, the J gene TRBJ2-7, with TRBD2 identical over 9 bases. CDR1 and CDR2 (germline): SQVTM, ANQGSEA. The junction had 6 bases not matched to a gene; V was cut back by 6 bases and J by 0 bases. The CDR3 extends over 14 amino acids. CDR3 DNA sequence: TGCAGCGTAGATCTAGCGGGGCCCTCCTACGAGCAGTACTTC. Translation: CSVDLAGPSYEQYF.

This clone was detected many times. The chain employs TRBV19 and TRBJ1-2; 7 bases match TRBD1. V lost 5 bases to trimming and J lost 2 bases; unmatched junction nucleotides: 8. This CDR3 region has 15 residues. Looked up from germline, CDR1 is LNHDA and CDR2 is SQIVND (reference sequence). The CDR3 nucleotides read TGTGCCAGTAGTCGAATTCCGACAGGGAACTATGGCTACACCTTC. It is translated as CASSRIPTGNYGYTF.

The chain employs TRBV5-1 and TRBJ2-5; the match to TRBD2 covers 7 bases. The CDR3 totals 14 residues. Trimming took 1 base from V and 4 from J; bases not matched to a gene: 4. Germline-derived CDR1 and CDR2 are SGHRS and YFSETQ. The CDR3 spells CASSLYPGGETQYF. Written as DNA, the CDR3 is TGCGCCAGCAGCTTGTATCCGGGGGGAGAGACCCAGTACTTC.

In this sample, this clone turned up once. The V and J genes are TRBV7-9 and TRBJ2-5; D not certain. The V end lost 0 bases, the J end lost 4 bases, and 6 bases lay between the germline ends. The germline V gene encodes CDR1 SEHNR and CDR2 FQNEAQ (reference sequence). This CDR3 has 13 amino acids. CDR3 DNA sequence: TGTGCCAGCAGCTTAGCCCCCGGAGAGACCCAGTACTTC. Its translation: CASSLAPGETQYF.

The chain recombines TRBV24-1 with TRBJ1-2; no firm D call. Trimming shortened V by 1 base and J by 10 bases, and 9 bases separated the two germline ends. There are 12 residues in the CDR3. Germline CDR1 and CDR2: KGHDR and SFDVKD. DNA for the CDR3: TGTGCCACCAGTGATTTAACCCAGGTCTACACCTTC. Encoded protein: CATSDLTQVYTF.